Presented here are 20 T cell receptor beta chains from one specimen sequenced in a study of T cell repertoires in cytomegalovirus infection. Their recognized antigens are unknown. Each CDR3 protein is one row after TCRdb ran MiXCR on the reads. This repertoire shows some 800,000 distinct CDR3 sequences, about 33% found once; its top ten account for about an eighth. The source was cultured CD8+ T cells from PBMCs, collected from culture after CMV antigen stimulation. These receptor sequences come from a human donor in good health (CMV status not recorded). Some clones in this sample may be carry-over from other donors' samples.

The rearrangement joins TRBV10-3 to TRBJ1-1; 9 bases are shared with TRBD1. V shed 7 bases, J shed 0 bases, and the junction held 9 bases outside the gene matches. Germline V lookup: CDR1 ENHRY, CDR2 SYGVKD. The CDR3 loop spans 16 amino acids. The CDR3 nucleotides are TGTGCCATCATGAGGCGGGACAGGGACATGAACACTGAAGCTTTCTTT. Residues: CAIMRRDRDMNTEAFF.

The chain couples TRBV7-3 to TRBJ1-6; tentatively, D is TRBD1 (6 bases). The CDR3 is 13 amino acids. Trimming left V 9 bases short and J 5 bases short, with 11 bases between. Germline lookup yields CDR1 SGHTA and CDR2 FQGTGA. The DNA of the CDR3 is TGTGCCAGTCAGGACAGCCATAATTCACCCCTCCACTTT. It codes for CASQDSHNSPLHF.

The chain employs TRBV28 and TRBJ2-2; 10 nucleotides line up with TRBD1. J was trimmed by 4 bases and V by 4 bases; bases with no gene match: 9. The CDR3 runs to 17 residues. CDR1 is MDHEN and CDR2 is SYDVKM in the germline V gene. The CDR3 region has the DNA TGTGCCAGCAGTTCACCGGGACAGGGGCACCTCACCGGGGAGCTGTTTTTT. Protein sequence: CASSSPGQGHLTGELFF.

The chain uses TRBV7-3 and TRBJ2-3, with 8 positions matching TRBD2. The V and J ends lost 4 bases and 12 bases, in that order; junction bases with no gene match: 12. The CDR3 extends over 14 amino acids. From germline, CDR1 is SGHTA and CDR2 FQGTGA. Here the CDR3 reads CASSSLGSGGIQYF. The CDR3 DNA sequence: TGTGCCAGCAGCTCCCTGGGGAGCGGGGGAATTCAGTATTTT.

The CDR3 sequence: CASSERRKDEQYV. The CDR3 nucleotides read TGTGCCAGCAGTGAACGGCGGAAAGACGAGCAGTACGTC. J is TRBJ2-7 and V is TRBV6-1; D is unclear. This CDR3 has 13 amino acids. Trimming took off 2 bases at V and 5 bases at J, with 10 bases between the two ends. Germline V gene lookup returns CDR1 MNHNS and CDR2 SASEGT.

About this clonotype: A much bigger clone sits one base away, suggesting this may be a read error. The chain is built from TRBV5-4 and TRBJ2-3, with TRBD1 matching over 8 bases. This CDR3 is built from 15 residues. V lost 4 bases to trimming and J lost 0 bases; unmatched junction nucleotides: 4. From germline, CDR1 is SGHNT and CDR2 YYREEE (reference sequence). The CDR3 DNA reads TGTGCCAGCAGCCCATGGACAGGGAGCACAGATACGCAGTATTTT. Its protein is CASSPWTGSTDTQYF.

V and J are TRBV3-1 and TRBJ2-3; tentatively, D is TRBD1 (6 bases). Between the trimmed V and J ends, which lost 1 base and 0 bases, there was a span of 14 bases. This CDR3 comprises 17 residues. Germline V gene sequence: CDR1 LGHDT, CDR2 YNNKEL (reference sequence). The CDR3 region is CASSQVFTGLSTDTQYF. The CDR3 region has the DNA TGTGCCAGCAGCCAAGTCTTCACAGGGCTAAGCACAGATACGCAGTATTTT.

This clonotype was seen once. The V call is TRBV2, the J call TRBJ1-1, with 7 positions matching TRBD1. The V gene end was trimmed by 8 bases and the J gene end by 1 base; junction bases not matched to a gene: 4. In germline, CDR1 is SNHLY, CDR2 FYNNEI. The CDR3 spans 13 residues. The CDR3 protein is CASPTGPNTEAFF. The CDR3 DNA reads TGTGCCAGCCCGACAGGGCCGAACACTGAAGCTTTCTTT.

This clonotype was detected a few times. The chain joins TRBV12-3 or TRBV12-4 to TRBJ1-1, with TRBD1 matching over 9 bases. J lost 8 bases, V lost 3 bases, and 22 bases had no gene match. This CDR3 spans 19 amino acids. The CDR3 loop is CASSFRDRERPMRLEEAFF. The DNA for the CDR3 is TGTGCCAGCAGTTTCCGGGACAGGGAGCGTCCGATGCGTTTAGAAGAAGCTTTCTTT.

The chain is built from TRBV5-6 and TRBJ2-1, with 9 bases that match TRBD2. After removal of 3 bases from V and 2 bases from J, the junction contained 6 bases not matched to a gene. Germline loops: CDR1 SGHDT, CDR2 YYEEEE. This CDR3 spans 16 amino acids. This CDR3 reads CASSSTQRGAYNEQFF. The CDR3 DNA reads as TGTGCCAGCAGCTCCACCCAGCGGGGGGCCTACAATGAGCAGTTCTTC.

This clonotype was counted between two and nine times. The genes are TRBV27 and TRBJ1-2; 7 positions agree with TRBD1. With 5 bases clipped from V and 10 bases from J, the junction kept 10 bases outside the gene matches. The CDR3 has 13 amino acids. CDR1 and CDR2 from the germline V gene are MNHEY and SMNVEV (reference sequence). The CDR3 sequence: CASSLRQGRDYTF. The CDR3 nucleotides read TGTGCCAGCAGTCTTAGACAGGGACGAGACTACACCTTC.

V is TRBV29-1 and J is TRBJ1-2; maybe TRBD1 (6 bases). The CDR3 length is 13 residues. Germline V gene lookup returns CDR1 SQVTM and CDR2 ANQGSEA. Trimming left V 6 bases short and J 1 base short, with 12 bases between. The CDR3 region is CSVDRDNNYGYTF. CDR3 DNA: TGCAGCGTCGACCGGGACAATAACTATGGCTACACCTTC.

This chain uses TRBV20-1 with TRBJ2-5; tentatively, D is TRBD2 (6 bases). The CDR3 sequence is 13 residues long. V was cut by 3 bases and J by 1 base, with 9 bases left in between. CDR1 is DFQATT, CDR2 SNEGSKA, per germline (reference sequence). As DNA, the CDR3 is TGCAGTGCTAGCGTAGCGGCCCAAGAGACCCAGTACTTC. Its translation is CSASVAAQETQYF.

J is TRBJ2-2 and V is TRBV12-3 or TRBV12-4, with 11 bases fitting TRBD1. The CDR3 loop spans 19 amino acids. J lost 2 bases, V lost 4 bases, and 12 bases had no gene match. CDR3 residues: CASSYLRGDRGGNTGELFF. The CDR3, as DNA: TGTGCCAGCAGTTACCTGAGAGGGGACAGGGGGGGTAACACCGGGGAGCTGTTTTTT.

V is TRBV15 and J is TRBJ2-4; 8 bases line up with TRBD1. Unmatched junction bases numbered 10, after V lost 5 bases and J lost 7 bases. The CDR3 spans 15 residues. Per germline, CDR1 LNHNV and CDR2 YYDKDF (reference sequence). The CDR3 coding sequence is TGTGCCACCAGCCCATACGCAGGGGGCGTGAACATTCAGTACTTC. Residues: CATSPYAGGVNIQYF.

The chain links TRBV6-5 to TRBJ1-1; D is unresolved. V dropped 2 bases and J dropped 0 bases, with 10 bases sitting between them. The CDR3 runs to 15 residues. Looked up from germline, CDR1 is MNHEY and CDR2 is SVGAGI. This chain's CDR3 is CASSYNGQLNTEAFF. In nucleotides, the CDR3 is TGTGCCAGCAGTTACAATGGTCAGTTGAACACTGAAGCTTTCTTT.

Remarks on this clonotype: The germline gene is not matched at one end of the junction; a read error may be the cause. The chain has TRBV5-5 and TRBJ1-2; D gene unclear. Germline V lookup: CDR1 SGHKS, CDR2 YYEKEE (reference sequence). This CDR3 has 15 residues. CDR3 in amino acids: CVSSSPYTINYGYTF. The CDR3 nucleotides are TGTGTCAGCAGCTCGCCTTACACGATTAACTATGGCTACACCTTC.

The sample holds a few counts of this clonotype. This chain joins TRBV7-9 and TRBJ2-5; D call uncertain. Trimming shortened V by 5 bases and J by 3 bases, and 13 bases separated the two germline ends. Per germline, CDR1 SEHNR and CDR2 FQNEAQ (reference sequence). The CDR3 contains 14 residues. This CDR3 is CASSRPGPEETQYF. The CDR3 DNA sequence: TGTGCCAGCAGCCGTCCCGGGCCAGAAGAGACCCAGTACTTC.

The CDR3, as DNA: TGTGCCAGCAGTGAAGCGAAAAAAGCTTTCTTT. Its translation: CASSEAKKAFF. V usage is TRBV6-1 and J usage is TRBJ1-1, with D unresolved. In germline, CDR1 is MNHNS, CDR2 SASEGT. The V end was cut by 0 bases, the J end by 9 bases, with 5 bases between. CDR3 length equals 11 residues.

This chain uses TRBV27 with TRBJ1-2, with D tentatively TRBD1 (6 bases). Germline CDR1 MNHEY, CDR2 SMNVEV (reference sequence). CDR3 size: 15 residues. Trimming stripped 6 bases from V and 5 bases from J, with 19 bases between. The CDR3 loop reads CASSLSPTGMYGYTF. CDR3 bases: TGTGCCAGCAGCCTATCTCCGACAGGAATGTATGGCTACACCTTC.